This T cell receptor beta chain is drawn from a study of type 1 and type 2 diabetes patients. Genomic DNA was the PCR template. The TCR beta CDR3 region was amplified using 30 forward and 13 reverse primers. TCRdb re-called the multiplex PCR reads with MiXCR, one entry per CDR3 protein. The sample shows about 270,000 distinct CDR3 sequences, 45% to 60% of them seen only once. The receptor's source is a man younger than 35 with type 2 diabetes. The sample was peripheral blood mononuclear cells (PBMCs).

The CDR3 loop is CASRSGNQPQHF. Written as DNA, the CDR3 is TGTGCCAGCAGAAGTGGGAATCAGCCCCAGCATTTT. The rearrangement uses TRBV25-1 and TRBJ1-5, with unresolved D. The CDR3 has 12 amino acids. Germline CDR1 MGHDK, CDR2 SYGVNS. Trimming took 6 bases from V and 4 from J, leaving 7 bases between them.